Sequencing of this T cell receptor (beta chain) was carried out in a study of blood T cell repertoires in COVID-19. The wider study: Sample material is recorded as cDNA or gDNA derived from T cells, B-cell-depleted T cells, or PBMCs.

Germline CDR1 is LGHDT and CDR2 is YNNKEL (reference sequence). V was pared by 0 bases and J by 6 bases, with 13 bases between. CDR3 size: 15 residues. In this sample, this clone turned up once. The authors' processing: Estimation of nucleated cell counts was performed using reference gene primer amplification. Repertoires were generated with immunoSEQ multiplex PCR, while TCRdb's copy carries only in-frame clones and drops some. For V, J and clone size, that table is used; D and trimming come from the DNA. The sample holds some 100,000 clones, almost 85% seen once. The chain carries TRBV3-1 (or the pseudogene TRBV3-2) and TRBJ2-3; perhaps TRBD1 as D (5 bases). The sample taken for sequencing was peripheral blood. This sequence originates from a man aged 45 to 65 with active or convalescent COVID-19. The DNA for the CDR3 is TGTGCCAGCAGCCAAGATGGCAGGGTCGGCGATACGCAGTATTTT. It translates to CASSQDGRVGDTQYF.